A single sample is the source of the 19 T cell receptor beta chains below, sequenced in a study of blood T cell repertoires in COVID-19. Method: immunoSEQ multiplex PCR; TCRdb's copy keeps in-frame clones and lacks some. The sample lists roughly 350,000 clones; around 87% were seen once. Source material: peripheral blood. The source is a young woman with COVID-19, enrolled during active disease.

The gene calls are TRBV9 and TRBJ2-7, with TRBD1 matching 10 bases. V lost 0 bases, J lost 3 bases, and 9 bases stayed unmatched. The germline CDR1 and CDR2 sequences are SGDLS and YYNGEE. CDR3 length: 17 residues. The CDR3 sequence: CASSVGPRGDRGYEQYF. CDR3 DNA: TGTGCCAGCAGCGTAGGCCCTCGGGGGGACAGGGGCTACGAGCAGTACTTC. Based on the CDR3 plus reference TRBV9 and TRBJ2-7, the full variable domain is DSGVTQTPKHLITATGQRVTLRCSPRSGDLSVYWYQQSLDQGLQFLIQYYNGEERAKGNILERFSAQQFPDLHSELNLSSLELGDSALYFCASSVGPRGDRGYEQYFGPGTRLTVT.

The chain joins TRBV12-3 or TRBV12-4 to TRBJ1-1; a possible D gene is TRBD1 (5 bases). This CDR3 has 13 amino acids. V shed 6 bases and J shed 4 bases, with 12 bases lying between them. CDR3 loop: CASRPQGGTEAFF. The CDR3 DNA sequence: TGTGCCAGCAGGCCGCAGGGAGGCACTGAAGCTTTCTTT.

CDR3 coding DNA: TGTGCCAGCAGCTTGCCGGGACAGGGCCACTCTGGGGCCAACGTCCTGACTTTC. Protein sequence: CASSLPGQGHSGANVLTF. The rearrangement links TRBV5-6 to TRBJ2-6, with TRBD1 matching 9 bases. CDR3 length equals 18 residues. V lost 1 base and J lost 0; bases outside the gene matches: 5. The germline CDR1 and CDR2 sequences are SGHDT and YYEEEE.

Here the CDR3 reads CASSQDERVGYGYTF. CDR3 bases: TGTGCCAGCAGCCAAGATGAGAGGGTGGGCTATGGCTACACCTTC. This chain uses TRBV4-2 with TRBJ1-2; D gene uncertain. CDR3 length equals 15 residues. V shed 0 bases and J shed 4 bases, with 12 bases lying between them. Germline-derived CDR1 and CDR2 are LGHNA and YNFKEQ.

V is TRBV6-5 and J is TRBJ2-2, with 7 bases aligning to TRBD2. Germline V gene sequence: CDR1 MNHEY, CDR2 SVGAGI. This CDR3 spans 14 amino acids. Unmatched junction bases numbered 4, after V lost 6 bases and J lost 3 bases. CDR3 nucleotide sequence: TGTGCCAGCAGGAAGGGACTATACACCGGGGAGCTGTTTTTT. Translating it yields CASRKGLYTGELFF.

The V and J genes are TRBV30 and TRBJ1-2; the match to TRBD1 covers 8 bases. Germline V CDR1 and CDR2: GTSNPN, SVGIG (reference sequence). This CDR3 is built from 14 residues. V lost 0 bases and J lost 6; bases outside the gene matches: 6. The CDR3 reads CAWSVTRTGNGYTF. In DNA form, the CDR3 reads TGTGCCTGGAGTGTAACCCGGACAGGGAATGGCTACACCTTC.

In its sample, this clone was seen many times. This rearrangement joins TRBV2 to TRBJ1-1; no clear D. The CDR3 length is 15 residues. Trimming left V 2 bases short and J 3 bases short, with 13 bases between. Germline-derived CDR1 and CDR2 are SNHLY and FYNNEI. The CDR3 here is CASSEIAGGDTEAFF. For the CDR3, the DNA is TGTGCCAGCAGTGAAATAGCCGGCGGGGACACTGAAGCTTTCTTT.

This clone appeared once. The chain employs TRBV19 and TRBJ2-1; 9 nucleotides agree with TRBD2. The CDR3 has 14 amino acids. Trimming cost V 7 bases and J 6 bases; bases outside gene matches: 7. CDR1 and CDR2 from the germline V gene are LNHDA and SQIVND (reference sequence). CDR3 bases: TGTGCCAGTATGGCCAGCGGGAGGTCCAATGAGCAGTTCTTC. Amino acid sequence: CASMASGRSNEQFF.

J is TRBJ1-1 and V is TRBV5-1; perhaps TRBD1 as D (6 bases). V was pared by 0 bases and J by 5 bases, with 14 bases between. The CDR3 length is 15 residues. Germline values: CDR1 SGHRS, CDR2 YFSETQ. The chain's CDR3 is CASSLVLGGGTEAFF. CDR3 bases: TGCGCCAGCAGCTTGGTTCTGGGAGGGGGGACTGAAGCTTTCTTT.

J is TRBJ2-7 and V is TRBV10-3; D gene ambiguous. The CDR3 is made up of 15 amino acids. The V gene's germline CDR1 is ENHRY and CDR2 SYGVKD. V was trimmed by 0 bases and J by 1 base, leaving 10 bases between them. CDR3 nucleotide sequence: TGTGCCATCAGTGAGTCCGGCGGAGCTTCCTACGAGCAGTACTTC. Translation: CAISESGGASYEQYF.

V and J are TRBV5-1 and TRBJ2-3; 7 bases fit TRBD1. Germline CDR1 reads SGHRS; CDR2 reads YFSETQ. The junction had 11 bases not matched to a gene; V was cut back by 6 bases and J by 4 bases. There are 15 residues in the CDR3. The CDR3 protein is CASKARGGSADTQYF. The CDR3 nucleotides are TGCGCCAGCAAAGCCCGAGGGGGCAGCGCAGATACGCAGTATTTT.

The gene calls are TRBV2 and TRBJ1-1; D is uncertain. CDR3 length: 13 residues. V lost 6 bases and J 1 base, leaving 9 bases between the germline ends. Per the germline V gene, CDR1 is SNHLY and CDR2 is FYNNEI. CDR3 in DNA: TGTGCCAGCAGACAGAGTCCGAACACTGAAGCTTTCTTT. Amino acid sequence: CASRQSPNTEAFF.

The CDR3 nucleotides read TGTGCCAGCAGAATCGGGACACGACTCATGAACACTGAAGCTTTCTTT. Translated: CASRIGTRLMNTEAFF. The chain links TRBV28 to TRBJ1-1, with D possibly being TRBD1 (6 bases). The CDR3 loop spans 16 amino acids. The V end was cut by 6 bases, the J end by 0 bases, with 17 bases between. CDR1 is MDHEN, CDR2 SYDVKM, per germline.

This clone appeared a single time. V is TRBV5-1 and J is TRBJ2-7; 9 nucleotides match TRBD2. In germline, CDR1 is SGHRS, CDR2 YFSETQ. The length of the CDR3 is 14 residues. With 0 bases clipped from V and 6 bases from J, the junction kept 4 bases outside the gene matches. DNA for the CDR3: TGCGCCAGCAGCTTGGTAGCGGGAGTGGGCGAGCAGTACTTC. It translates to CASSLVAGVGEQYF.

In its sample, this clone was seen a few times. The CDR3 is CASSTPKQGRRYNEQFF. Written as DNA, the CDR3 is TGTGCCAGCAGCACCCCTAAACAGGGGCGAAGATACAATGAGCAGTTCTTC. This chain uses TRBV28 with TRBJ2-1; 7 nucleotides align to TRBD1. J lost 4 bases, V lost 6 bases, and 15 bases had no gene match. Germline assignment: CDR1 MDHEN and CDR2 SYDVKM. CDR3 size: 17 residues.

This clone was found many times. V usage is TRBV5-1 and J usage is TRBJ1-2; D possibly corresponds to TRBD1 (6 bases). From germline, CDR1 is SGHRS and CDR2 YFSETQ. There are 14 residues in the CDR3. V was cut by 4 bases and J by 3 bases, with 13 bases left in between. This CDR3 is CASSPPGHYYGYTF. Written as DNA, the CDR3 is TGCGCCAGCAGCCCCCCGGGACACTACTATGGCTACACCTTC.

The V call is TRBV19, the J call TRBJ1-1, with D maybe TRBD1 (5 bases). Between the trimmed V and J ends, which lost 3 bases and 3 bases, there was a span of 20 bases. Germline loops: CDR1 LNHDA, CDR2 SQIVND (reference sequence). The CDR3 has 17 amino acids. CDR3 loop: CASSIQVGSGADTEAFF. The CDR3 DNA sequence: TGTGCCAGTAGTATTCAGGTCGGTTCTGGGGCTGACACTGAAGCTTTCTTT.

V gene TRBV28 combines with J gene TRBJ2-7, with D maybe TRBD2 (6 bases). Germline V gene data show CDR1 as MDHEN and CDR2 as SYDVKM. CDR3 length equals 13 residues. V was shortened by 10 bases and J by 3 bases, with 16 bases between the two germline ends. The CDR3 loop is CAIERAGNYEQYF. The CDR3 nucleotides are TGTGCCATCGAACGGGCGGGGAACTACGAGCAGTACTTC. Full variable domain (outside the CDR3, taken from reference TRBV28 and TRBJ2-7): DVKVTQSSRYLVKRTGEKVFLECVQDMDHENMFWYRQDPGLGLRLIYFSYDVKMKEKGDIPEGYSVSREKKERFSLILESASTNQTSMYLCAIERAGNYEQYFGPGTRLTVT.

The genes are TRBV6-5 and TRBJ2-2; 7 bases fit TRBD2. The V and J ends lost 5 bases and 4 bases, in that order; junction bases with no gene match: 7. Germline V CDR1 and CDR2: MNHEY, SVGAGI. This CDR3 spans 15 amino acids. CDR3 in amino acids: CASSLGTIGTGELFF. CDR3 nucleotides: TGTGCCAGCAGTCTCGGGACTATCGGCACCGGGGAGCTGTTTTTT.